Included here is one T cell receptor (beta chain) sequence, with context. The data are from a study of blood T cell repertoires in COVID-19. As for the study in general: COVID-19 samples from acute and convalescent phases originated in the United States, Italy and Spain. PBMCs, B-cell-depleted T cells, or T cells provided the cDNA or gDNA that made up the material.

Participant age was roughly 18 to 95 years, and participants resided in approximately 25 US areas. In the authors' methods: Amplified reference gene primers provided the basis for estimating nucleated cell counts. Clones were read by immunoSEQ multiplex PCR, and TCRdb kept only the in-frame ones, dropping some. V, J and clone size are taken as reported in that table, and D and trimming were inferred from the DNA itself. The repertoire includes some 200,000 clones, over 80% of them detected once, and about 9.3% sits in the top ten. This CDR3 contains 17 residues. J gave up 4 bases and V 3 bases, and 7 bases lay outside the gene matches. The germline gives CDR1 LGHNA, CDR2 YNFKEQ.

J is TRBJ2-2 and V is TRBV4-2, with 11 nucleotides matching TRBD1. This receptor was taken from a man between 18 and 29 years old with acute COVID-19. The sequencing sample was made of PBMCs or T cells enriched from blood (not recorded which). CDR3: CASSHPTGTGGTGELFF. The CDR3 nucleotides read TGTGCCAGCAGCCATCCAACAGGGACAGGGGGCACCGGGGAGCTGTTTTTT.